A selection of T cell receptor beta chains follows, all from one sample in a study of T cells in Graves' hyperthyroidism and ophthalmopathy. One entry per CDR3 protein results from TCRdb running MiXCR on the multiplex PCR reads. This sample carries about 480,000 distinct CDR3 sequences, under 25% of them seen once, and the ten largest clones take under 55%. The specimen was blood. These receptor sequences come from a woman between 70 and 85 years old with Graves' ophthalmopathy. CDR3s include the opening cysteine and the closing phenylalanine or tryptophan. Each record gives: clone size, V gene, D gene, J gene, CDR3 DNA, CDR3 protein. D genes are given only for firm matches. Clone sizes are given selectively: once, few, many, or a class where the clone is expanded.

abundance: many
v_gene: TRBV5-1
d_gene: TRBD1
j_gene: TRBJ1-1
CDR3nt: TGCGCCAGCAGTAATCTACAGGGGGCGAACACTGAAGCTTTCTTT
CDR3aa: CASSNLQGANTEAFF

abundance: .
v_gene: TRBV15
d_gene: .
j_gene: TRBJ1-2
CDR3nt: TGTGCCACCAGCAGAGACGGACAGACCTATGGCTACACCTTC
CDR3aa: CATSRDGQTYGYTF

abundance: many
v_gene: TRBV2
d_gene: .
j_gene: TRBJ1-1
CDR3nt: TGTGCCAGCACTGAGGGGGAAGCTTTCTTT
CDR3aa: CASTEGEAFF

abundance: many
v_gene: TRBV6-1
d_gene: TRBD2
j_gene: TRBJ2-1
CDR3nt: TGTGCCAGCAGTGCTACCGGGACTAGCGGGAGTAATGAGCAGTTCTTC
CDR3aa: CASSATGTSGSNEQFF

abundance: few
v_gene: TRBV19
d_gene: .
j_gene: TRBJ1-2
CDR3nt: TGTGCCAGTAGTATGGACTTCTATGGCTACACCTTC
CDR3aa: CASSMDFYGYTF

abundance: .
v_gene: TRBV5-5
d_gene: .
j_gene: TRBJ2-5
CDR3nt: TGTGCCAGCAGCTTGGTTTCGGGAGAGGAGACCCAGTACTTC
CDR3aa: CASSLVSGEETQYF

abundance: many
v_gene: TRBV20-1
d_gene: .
j_gene: TRBJ2-6
CDR3nt: TGCAGTGCTAGACACCCCGGTCGTGGGGCCAACGTCCTGACTTTC
CDR3aa: CSARHPGRGANVLTF

abundance: few
v_gene: TRBV10-2
d_gene: TRBD2
j_gene: TRBJ2-7
CDR3nt: TGCGCCAGCAGTGTACTAGCGGGGGTCTACGAGCAGTACTTC
CDR3aa: CASSVLAGVYEQYF

abundance: many
v_gene: TRBV2
d_gene: TRBD1
j_gene: TRBJ1-5
CDR3nt: TGTGCCAGCAGTGAAACCCGGGACAGTAATCAGCCCCAGCATTTT
CDR3aa: CASSETRDSNQPQHF

abundance: .
v_gene: TRBV19
d_gene: .
j_gene: TRBJ1-4
CDR3nt: TGTGCCAGTAGTATGCAGGTTCACAATGAAAAACTGTTTTTT
CDR3aa: CASSMQVHNEKLFF

abundance: few
v_gene: TRBV6-1
d_gene: .
j_gene: TRBJ2-1
CDR3nt: TGTGCCAGCAGGAAGGAGGAGTATTCCTACAATGAGCAGTTCTTC
CDR3aa: CASRKEEYSYNEQFF

abundance: few
v_gene: TRBV30
d_gene: .
j_gene: TRBJ2-7
CDR3nt: TGTGCCTGGAGTCAGAATTACGAGCAGTACTTC
CDR3aa: CAWSQNYEQYF

abundance: .
v_gene: TRBV18
d_gene: .
j_gene: TRBJ2-3
CDR3nt: TGTGCCAGCTCATCGACAGGCTTCTCGGGGGTTGATACGCAGTATTTT
CDR3aa: CASSSTGFSGVDTQYF

abundance: .
v_gene: TRBV7-8
d_gene: .
j_gene: TRBJ2-5
CDR3nt: TGTGCCAGCGTCGGACAGACCCAAGAGACCCAGTACTTC
CDR3aa: CASVGQTQETQYF

abundance: many
v_gene: TRBV12-3/TRBV12-4
d_gene: .
j_gene: TRBJ2-7
CDR3nt: TGTGCCAGCAGTTTAACCGGGCCGGATTGGGAGCAGTACTTC
CDR3aa: CASSLTGPDWEQYF

abundance: .
v_gene: TRBV18
d_gene: TRBD1
j_gene: TRBJ1-1
CDR3nt: TGTGCCAGCTCACTTAAACAGGGGGAAACTGAAGCTTTCTTT
CDR3aa: CASSLKQGETEAFF

abundance: .
v_gene: TRBV6-2/TRBV6-3
d_gene: TRBD2
j_gene: TRBJ2-3
CDR3nt: TGTGCCAGCAGTTGGGAGGGAACTAGCACAGATACGCAGTATTTT
CDR3aa: CASSWEGTSTDTQYF

abundance: few
v_gene: TRBV29-1
d_gene: TRBD1
j_gene: TRBJ2-7
CDR3nt: TGCAGCGTTGGAACCCCGGGACAGATCTACGAGCAGTACTTC
CDR3aa: CSVGTPGQIYEQYF

abundance: many
v_gene: TRBV6-2/TRBV6-3
d_gene: .
j_gene: TRBJ1-2
CDR3nt: TGTGCCAGCAGTTACTCGAGCGGGTTGGATGGCTACACCTTC
CDR3aa: CASSYSSGLDGYTF

abundance: .
v_gene: TRBV7-9
d_gene: TRBD2
j_gene: TRBJ2-2
CDR3nt: TGTGCCAGCAGCTCCGGGACTAGCGGGAGGGCCGTACAAAACACCGGGGAGCTGTTTTTT
CDR3aa: CASSSGTSGRAVQNTGELFF

abundance: once
v_gene: TRBV30
d_gene: .
j_gene: TRBJ1-1
CDR3nt: TGTGCCTGGAGCGGACAGTTAAACACTGAAGCTTTCTTT
CDR3aa: CAWSGQLNTEAFF

abundance: .
v_gene: TRBV5-8
d_gene: TRBD1
j_gene: TRBJ2-1
CDR3nt: TGTGCCAGCAGCTTAGGGACAGGTCTAGTCTACAATGAGCAGTTCTTC
CDR3aa: CASSLGTGLVYNEQFF

abundance: few
v_gene: TRBV20-1
d_gene: TRBD2
j_gene: TRBJ2-5
CDR3nt: TGCAGTGCTAGTAGCGGGTTTCAAGAGACCCAGTACTTC
CDR3aa: CSASSGFQETQYF

abundance: .
v_gene: TRBV20-1
d_gene: .
j_gene: TRBJ2-5
CDR3nt: TGCAGTGCTAGAGGATGGGGTTTCCAAGAGACCCAGTACTTC
CDR3aa: CSARGWGFQETQYF

abundance: many
v_gene: TRBV7-2
d_gene: .
j_gene: TRBJ2-3
CDR3nt: TGTGCCAGCGGGAAGGGAGGTGGCACAGATACGCAGTATTTT
CDR3aa: CASGKGGGTDTQYF

abundance: .
v_gene: TRBV6-1
d_gene: .
j_gene: TRBJ2-7
CDR3nt: TGTGCCAGCAGTACTTCAGGGAAGTCCTACGAGCAGTACTTC
CDR3aa: CASSTSGKSYEQYF

abundance: .
v_gene: TRBV12-3/TRBV12-4
d_gene: TRBD2
j_gene: TRBJ2-3
CDR3nt: TGTGCCAGCAGTTTAGCGCGGGGGGCAGATACGCAGTATTTT
CDR3aa: CASSLARGADTQYF

abundance: few
v_gene: TRBV20-1
d_gene: .
j_gene: TRBJ1-2
CDR3nt: TGCAGTGCTATCCCTCTTACAGGGAGGGCGGATGGCTACACCTTC
CDR3aa: CSAIPLTGRADGYTF

abundance: .
v_gene: TRBV7-9
d_gene: TRBD1
j_gene: TRBJ1-4
CDR3nt: TGTGCCAGCAGCATCACACGACAGGGAATACGCAATGAAAAACTGTTTTTT
CDR3aa: CASSITRQGIRNEKLFF

abundance: many
v_gene: TRBV7-2
d_gene: .
j_gene: TRBJ1-1
CDR3nt: TGTGCCAGCAGCCTGATAGGGACAACGAACACTGAAGCTTTCTTT
CDR3aa: CASSLIGTTNTEAFF

abundance: .
v_gene: TRBV30
d_gene: .
j_gene: TRBJ2-3
CDR3nt: TGTGCCTGGAAGGTCAACTCATTAGATACGCAGTATTTT
CDR3aa: CAWKVNSLDTQYF

abundance: .
v_gene: TRBV20-1
d_gene: .
j_gene: TRBJ2-7
CDR3nt: TGCAGTGTAGACAACACCTCCGAGCAGTACTTC
CDR3aa: CSVDNTSEQYF

abundance: many
v_gene: TRBV12-3/TRBV12-4
d_gene: .
j_gene: TRBJ2-6
CDR3nt: TGTGCCAGCAGGAGGACGGGGGCCAACGTCCTGACTTTC
CDR3aa: CASRRTGANVLTF

abundance: .
v_gene: TRBV12-5
d_gene: .
j_gene: TRBJ1-1
CDR3nt: TGTGCTAGTGGTTTTCTGGGGGAAGCTTTCTTT
CDR3aa: CASGFLGEAFF

abundance: .
v_gene: TRBV20-1
d_gene: TRBD1
j_gene: TRBJ2-6
CDR3nt: TGCAGTGCTAGAGGGGGGTTGGGACAGGGTGCTGGGGCCAACGTCCTGACTTTC
CDR3aa: CSARGGLGQGAGANVLTF

abundance: many
v_gene: TRBV6-1
d_gene: TRBD1
j_gene: TRBJ1-5
CDR3nt: TGTGCCAGCAGCCGGACAGGGGATAGCAATCAGCCCCAGCATTTT
CDR3aa: CASSRTGDSNQPQHF

abundance: many
v_gene: TRBV7-2
d_gene: TRBD2
j_gene: TRBJ2-3
CDR3nt: TGTGCCAGCAGCTTCGGTACTAGCGGAGATACGCAGTATTTT
CDR3aa: CASSFGTSGDTQYF